This TCR beta chain came from a study of shared clonotypes between healthy human individuals (dated by TCRdb to about 2020). Regarding the research as a whole: A couple of women and three men aged 18 to 49 years were included in the cohort. For each donor, three plates each were used for CD4 naive and CD4 memory, two plates were used for CD8 naive, and one plate was used for CD8 memory. To estimate repertoire size and how much clonotype sharing occurs between individuals, the study deeply sequenced the blood TCR repertoires of five healthy adults. Different laboratories and diverse techniques were used to prepare libraries and sequence TCR repertoires, to increase sequencing depth and limit assay-specific biases. Between about 0.94 and 10 billion PBMCs per donor were obtained by leukapheresis.

For this clone: Its antigen is unknown. The sample holds no much larger clone one base away, and base qualities are not on file.

The CDR3 spans 15 residues, from the cysteine through the phenylalanine. Solely the CDR3 DNA is kept, with 45 bases framed from the first base. The junction carries 14 bases between V and J, which are trimmed by 6 bases and 0 bases respectively. CDR1 and CDR2 are read off the germline V gene as MDHEN and SYDVKM. The donors were healthy, HIV-negative adults with no recently reported acute infections or vaccinations. Every donor was a Caucasian adult residing in Nashville, Tennessee, USA. CD4+ T cells were enriched by magnetic negative selection, after which naive cells were positively selected on CD45RA and the negative fraction was taken as the memory subset. Blood was obtained by leukapheresis, after which PBMCs were separated by Ficoll-Histopaque density gradient centrifugation and cryopreserved in liquid nitrogen vapor phase. Purity and quantity of every magnetically sorted T cell population were checked by analytical flow cytometry. From each sorted fraction, genomic DNA was isolated and quantified by UV absorbance on a Nanodrop 2000c.

Findings and caveats that apply to the study as a whole: Based on pairwise subsampling, the degree of clonotype sharing among donors was expected to be affected by sequencing depth. The small number of donors limited the genetic and exposure-history diversity represented. Larger estimated clonotype richness was generally found for naive subsets than for memory subsets. Compared with non-shared clonotypes, the clonotypes found in all four sorted-subset donors had higher generation probabilities. Sampling was restricted to blood, and TCR repertoires in tissue are likely to differ from TCR repertoires in blood. Incomplete sequencing was indicated by rarefaction of sorted-subset datasets, despite the large sequencing depth. Sharing across four donors was observed for about 5% of naive CD4, under 4% of naive CD8, 2% to 2.5% of memory CD4, and 0.4% of memory CD8 clonotypes.

TCR CDR3 regions were amplified from genomic DNA by multiplex PCR using the deep immunoSEQ assay. Extracted genomic DNA from each cell subset was spread evenly across all wells of several immunoSEQ 96-well plates, with each plate serving as a replicate. For sorted subsets, roughly 200 ng of genomic DNA, equivalent to roughly 30,000 T cell genomes, went into each replicate PCR. Purified libraries were quantified with a Qubit 3.0 fluorometer, sized on a Bioanalyzer 2100, and re-quantified with the KAPA Library Quantification kit. Each immunoSEQ 96-well plate was sequenced on its own single-read 150-cycle Illumina NextSeq 550 flow cell. Concerning the study's data processing: The immunoSEQ output contained only junctional sequences without quality scores, so filtering could not match that applied to full-length reads. Sequences were annotated with PyIR, a Python wrapper for IgBLAST v1.9, using IMGT germline references to assign V/J genes and CDR3. Reads with weak V/J assignments (E-value above 1e-6), missing CDR3, stop codons, out-of-frame junctions, or ambiguous translated residues were removed. V3J clonotypes were defined as sequences sharing an identical inferred V gene, J gene, and CDR3 amino acid sequence. To compute the percentage overlap between repertoires, the number of shared unique clonotypes was divided by the size of the smaller repertoire. Three approaches were used to assess repertoire richness: RTK rarefaction, the Chao1 estimator, and Recon v2.1 estimates of unobserved clonotypes. Generation probabilities for all TCRbeta clonotypes obtained by the gDNA method from several donors were computed using OLGA. TCRdb mirrors the immuneACCESS table, restricted to in-frame sequences. Some clones are absent from its copies; in checked studies, under half trace to an unresolved V gene, and the reason for the others is unknown. V and J calls and clone size are those listed in that table; D and trimming were worked out from the DNA. The sample includes about 2.4 million clones, with 93% observed a single time. Roughly 0.39% of the sample is held by the ten biggest clonotypes.

Recombination linked TRBV28 to TRBJ1-1, and TRBD1 may be the D gene, going by 5 matching bases. This TCR came from a man aged 18 to 29 in good health. Some clones in this sample may be carry-over from other donors' samples. Sequences were obtained from naive CD4+ T cells from PBMCs. The cell subset or site tag for this specimen amounts to: CD45RA+ positively selected. The nucleotides are TGTGCCAGCAGCCTCGGGGGTGTGATGAACACTGAAGCTTTCTTT. Its amino acids are CASSLGGVMNTEAFF.